This TCR beta chain was sequenced during a study of spatial heterogeneity in lung cancer. Overall study results and limits: Counts of expanded intratumoral alpha and beta TCRs tracked tumor mutation counts.

This clonotype is large (0.1 to 1%) within its sample. The target antigen is unknown. TCRdb passed the 5' RACE reads through MiXCR, listing each CDR3 protein once. This sample has about 1,200 distinct CDR3 sequences, with approximately 20% found just once. This CDR3 has 14 residues. Germline assignment: CDR1 SGHRS and CDR2 YFSETQ. The V and J ends lost 0 bases and 8 bases respectively, with 12 bases between them. Time point indicated: sample taken at primary tumor resection. The sequence came from a male donor with early-stage non-small cell lung cancer. The chain combines TRBV5-1 with TRBJ2-1; D might be TRBD1 or TRBD2, each matching 5 bases. The specimen comprised lung tumor tissue, sampled at surgery. For the CDR3, the DNA is TGCGCCAGCAGCTTGGCTTACGTGGGGGATGAGCAGTTCTTC. This sequence encodes CASSLAYVGDEQFF. Full variable domain (rest looked up from reference TRBV5-1 and TRBJ2-1): KAGVTQTPRYLIKTRGQQVTLSCSPISGHRSVSWYQQTPGQGLQFLFEYFSETQRNKGNFPGRFSGRQFSNSRSEMNVSTLELGDSALYLCASSLAYVGDEQFFGPGTRLTVL.